The clone carrying this T cell receptor beta chain was detected only once. The length of the CDR3 is 12 residues. Between the trimmed V and J ends, which lost 3 bases and 4 bases, there was a span of 7 bases. The germline V gene has CDR1 SGHTA and CDR2 FQGNSA. Authors' data handling: There were no quality scores in the junction-only immunoSEQ sequences, so filtering differed. The table came from immunoSEQ multiplex PCR; TCRdb's copy has only in-frame clones and leaves some out. V and J calls and clone size are those listed in that table; D and trimming were worked out from the DNA. Seen here are 530,000 or so clones, about 80% observed once, and the top ten hold about 12%. This sample was taken from a study of shared clonotypes between healthy human individuals. The healthy adult donors were HIV-negative and reported no recent acute infections or vaccinations.

The sequencing sample was made of PBMCs. This chain uses TRBV7-2 with TRBJ2-7; D unclear. The receptor was isolated from a woman in her 40s in good health. Some clones in this sample may be carry-over from other donors' samples. CDR3 sequence: CASSLTGYEQYF. CDR3 nucleotide sequence: TGTGCCAGCAGCTTGACGGGTTACGAGCAGTACTTC.